A selection of T cell receptor beta chains follows, all from one sample in a study of CD8 T cells in ankylosing spondylitis. One entry per CDR3 protein, called by TCRdb with MiXCR from the 5' RACE reads. The table records around 120,000 distinct CDR3 sequences, approximately 15% of them present only once. Sequencing input: blood, either unsorted or a sorted T cell fraction (not recorded which). These receptors were obtained from a female donor with ankylosing spondylitis or in good health (not recorded which). The conserved cysteine and the conserved F or W are not part of the CDR3 here.

V gene: TRBV5-1
J gene: TRBJ1-5
CDR3 protein: ASSLGDAHQPQH

V gene: TRBV12-3/TRBV12-4
J gene: TRBJ2-1
CDR3 protein: ASSFRDLTEQF

V gene: TRBV11-2
J gene: TRBJ2-2
CDR3 protein: ASSLDSGRAEVGELF

V gene: TRBV12-3/TRBV12-4
J gene: TRBJ1-4
CDR3 protein: ASSSIGQGIEKLF

V gene: TRBV2
J gene: TRBJ2-5
CDR3 protein: ASTRGGGPETQY

V gene: TRBV18
J gene: TRBJ1-2
CDR3 protein: ASSPGANYGYT

V gene: TRBV4-1
J gene: TRBJ2-7
CDR3 protein: ASSKRQERTYEQY

V gene: TRBV29-1
J gene: TRBJ2-5
CDR3 protein: SVVGTGGETQY

V gene: TRBV18
J gene: TRBJ1-1
CDR3 protein: ASSLGPGVTEAF

V gene: TRBV20-1
J gene: TRBJ2-7
CDR3 protein: SVAEPYEQY

V gene: TRBV18
J gene: TRBJ2-7
CDR3 protein: ASSLGTGIFLYEQY

V gene: TRBV3-1
J gene: TRBJ2-1
CDR3 protein: ASSLSGGGKYNEQF

V gene: TRBV20-1
J gene: TRBJ2-5
CDR3 protein: SAKTGGSETQY

V gene: TRBV12-3/TRBV12-4
J gene: TRBJ1-6
CDR3 protein: ASPWGADYGYNSPLH

V gene: TRBV7-2
J gene: TRBJ2-1
CDR3 protein: ASRHSGRFDNEQF

V gene: TRBV4-1
J gene: TRBJ1-3
CDR3 protein: ASSQEGTGNTIY

V gene: TRBV5-1
J gene: TRBJ1-5
CDR3 protein: ASSLGGQAGNNQPQH

V gene: TRBV20-1
J gene: TRBJ2-7
CDR3 protein: SALRGGHEQY

V gene: TRBV5-1
J gene: TRBJ2-2
CDR3 protein: ASSLATSGYTGELF

V gene: TRBV7-8
J gene: TRBJ2-3
CDR3 protein: ASSLQGGGTDTQY

V gene: TRBV5-1
J gene: TRBJ2-3
CDR3 protein: ASSSGGHTSTDTQY

V gene: TRBV18
J gene: TRBJ1-3
CDR3 protein: ASSPDMTGVGNTIY

V gene: TRBV5-1
J gene: TRBJ1-4
CDR3 protein: ASSLEKGNEKLF

V gene: TRBV20-1
J gene: TRBJ2-5
CDR3 protein: SARPGEETQY

V gene: TRBV30
J gene: TRBJ2-1
CDR3 protein: AWSKRGYNEQF

V gene: TRBV20-1
J gene: TRBJ2-7
CDR3 protein: SAREGMDEQY

V gene: TRBV5-1
J gene: TRBJ1-3
CDR3 protein: ASSTGSATSSGNTIY

V gene: TRBV7-2
J gene: TRBJ2-1
CDR3 protein: ASSLGAWRGDYNEQF

V gene: TRBV5-6
J gene: TRBJ2-1
CDR3 protein: ASSSPTGNEQF

V gene: TRBV7-9
J gene: TRBJ2-6
CDR3 protein: ASSLIGSTGANVLT

V gene: TRBV12-3/TRBV12-4
J gene: TRBJ1-2
CDR3 protein: ASSSDKNYGYT

V gene: TRBV20-1
J gene: TRBJ1-2
CDR3 protein: SASTDNYGYT

V gene: TRBV6-5
J gene: TRBJ1-2
CDR3 protein: ASSYAKTGIYGYT

V gene: TRBV6-5
J gene: TRBJ2-3
CDR3 protein: ASRKADTQY

V gene: TRBV6-1
J gene: TRBJ2-1
CDR3 protein: ASSASGNYNEQF

V gene: TRBV12-3/TRBV12-4
J gene: TRBJ1-5
CDR3 protein: ASSLGDRDNQPQH

V gene: TRBV5-1
J gene: TRBJ2-7
CDR3 protein: ASRSGTGYYEQY

V gene: TRBV3-1
J gene: TRBJ2-1
CDR3 protein: ASSQRGGSSYNEQF

V gene: TRBV14
J gene: TRBJ2-7
CDR3 protein: ASSQTDRGPYEQY

V gene: TRBV29-1
J gene: TRBJ2-5
CDR3 protein: SFQGLAGAQTQY

V gene: TRBV5-1
J gene: TRBJ1-1
CDR3 protein: ASSLLGADTEAF

V gene: TRBV5-1
J gene: TRBJ1-5
CDR3 protein: ASRRDDSNQPQH

V gene: TRBV7-8
J gene: TRBJ1-5
CDR3 protein: ASSPQTGTGLQPQH

V gene: TRBV9
J gene: TRBJ2-1
CDR3 protein: ASSLRYNEQF

V gene: TRBV7-2
J gene: TRBJ1-5
CDR3 protein: ASSFAGPNQPQH

V gene: TRBV3-1
J gene: TRBJ2-7
CDR3 protein: ASSQGSPGTYYEQY

V gene: TRBV5-1
J gene: TRBJ1-3
CDR3 protein: ASSPRTAGNTIY

V gene: TRBV21-1
J gene: TRBJ1-5
CDR3 protein: ASSKGTGGNQPQH

V gene: TRBV14
J gene: TRBJ2-1
CDR3 protein: ASSQVPTPYNEQF

V gene: TRBV19
J gene: TRBJ2-7
CDR3 protein: ASSPGTSVTYEQY

V gene: TRBV20-1
J gene: TRBJ2-7
CDR3 protein: SARDGAGTREQY